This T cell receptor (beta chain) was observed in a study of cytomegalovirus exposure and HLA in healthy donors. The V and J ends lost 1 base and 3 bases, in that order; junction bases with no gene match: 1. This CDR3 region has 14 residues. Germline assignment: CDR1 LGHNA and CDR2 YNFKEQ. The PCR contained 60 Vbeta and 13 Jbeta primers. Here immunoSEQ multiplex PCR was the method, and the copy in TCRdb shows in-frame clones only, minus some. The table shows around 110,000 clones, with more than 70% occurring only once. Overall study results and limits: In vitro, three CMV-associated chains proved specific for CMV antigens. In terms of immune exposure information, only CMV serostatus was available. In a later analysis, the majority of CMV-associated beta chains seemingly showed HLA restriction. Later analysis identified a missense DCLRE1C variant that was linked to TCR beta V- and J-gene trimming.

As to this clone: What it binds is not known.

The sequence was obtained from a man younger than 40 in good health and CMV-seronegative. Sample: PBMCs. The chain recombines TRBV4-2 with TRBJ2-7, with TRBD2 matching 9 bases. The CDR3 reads CASSQGLADYEQYF. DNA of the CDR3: TGTGCCAGCAGCCAAGGACTAGCGGACTACGAGCAGTACTTC.